Listed below are T cell receptor beta chains from one sample, sequenced in a study of T cell changes during pregnancy in multiple sclerosis. TCRdb's copy holds only in-frame clones and misses some; the assay was immunoSEQ multiplex PCR. This table holds tens of thousands of clones, approximately 90% found once. The sequenced sample was peripheral blood, obtained in the first trimester of pregnancy. The receptor source for this set is a female donor in good health, enrolled as a control in a pregnancy study. The CDR3 runs from the conserved cysteine through the conserved F or W. Fields, in order: D gene, J gene, CDR3 length, V gene, CDR3 DNA, CDR3 protein. D genes are given only for firm matches.

NA	TRBJ1-6	14	TRBV28	TGTGCCAGCAGTCAGGATCGGTATAATTCACCCCTCCACTTT	CASSQDRYNSPLHF
TRBD1	TRBJ1-2	14	TRBV6-5	TGTGCCAGCAGTCCCGGGACAGGGATCCATGGCTACACCTTC	CASSPGTGIHGYTF
NA	TRBJ2-3	18	TRBV5-4	TGTGCCAGCAGCCGGGGGGCGGGGGCCCGTAGGAGCACAGATACGCAGTATTTT	CASSRGAGARRSTDTQYF
NA	TRBJ2-3	11	TRBV2	TGTGCCAGCCGAGTTGCAGATACGCAGTATTTT	CASRVADTQYF
NA	TRBJ2-6	17	TRBV19	TGTGCCAGTAGGAAGGCAGGGGTCCCCTCTGGGGCCAACGTCCTGACTTTC	CASRKAGVPSGANVLTF
NA	TRBJ1-1	13	TRBV28	TGTGCCAGCAGTCTGACTTGGAACACTGAAGCTTTCTTT	CASSLTWNTEAFF
NA	TRBJ1-2	15	TRBV9	TGTGCCAGCAGCGTAGATAACAGAATGAACTATGGCTACACCTTC	CASSVDNRMNYGYTF
TRBD1	TRBJ1-2	15	TRBV27	TGTGCCAGCAGTTCCCTGACAGGGGGCCCGTTAGGCTACACCTTC	CASSSLTGGPLGYTF
TRBD2	TRBJ2-1	11	TRBV11-2	TGTGCCAGCAGCCTGCGGGGGGAGCAGTTCTTC	CASSLRGEQFF
TRBD1	TRBJ1-1	15	TRBV18	TGTGCCAGCTCACCATGGCAGGGGGTGAACACTGAAGCTTTCTTT	CASSPWQGVNTEAFF
NA	TRBJ2-5	16	TRBV5-4	TGTGCCAGCAGCCTTGGGACTCTCACCCGCCAAGAGACCCAGTACTTC	CASSLGTLTRQETQYF
NA	TRBJ1-2	11	TRBV6-1	TGTGCCACGAACTCAGGCTATGGCTACACCTTC	CATNSGYGYTF
TRBD2	TRBJ2-7	17	TRBV5-6	TGTGCCAGCAGCTTGGGGACGAGCGGGGGTTGGGTGTACGAGCAGTACTTC	CASSLGTSGGWVYEQYF
TRBD1	TRBJ1-2	13	TRBV2	TGTGCCAGCAGGGGAACAGGGGGCTATGGCTACACCTTC	CASRGTGGYGYTF
NA	TRBJ2-3	15	TRBV15	TGTGCCACCAACCAGGGCGCAGGGGCCACAGATACGCAGTATTTT	CATNQGAGATDTQYF
NA	TRBJ1-5	16	TRBV4-3	TGCGCCAGCAGCCAAGCGGTTAAGGGAGGGGATCAGCCCCAGCATTTT	CASSQAVKGGDQPQHF
TRBD1	TRBJ1-4	16	TRBV7-9	TGTGCCAGCAGCTTACGGTCCCGGGACAGAGATGAAAAACTGTTTTTT	CASSLRSRDRDEKLFF
TRBD1	TRBJ1-3	12	TRBV7-9	TGTGCCAGCAGTGAGGGGGCGCTTACCATATATTTT	CASSEGALTIYF
NA	TRBJ1-2	17	TRBV5-8	TGTGCCAGCAGCTTGGATCAAACAGGGTTAAGTAACTATGGCTACACCTTC	CASSLDQTGLSNYGYTF